Below, 21 T cell receptor beta chains from the same sample are listed, as sequenced in a study of T-cell reconstitution after alpha-beta-depleted transplantation in children. Unique molecular identifiers were incorporated during preparation of the TCRbeta library. TCRdb used MiXCR to reprocess the PCR reads, holding one entry per CDR3 protein. The table records about 540,000 distinct CDR3 sequences, around 16% of them present only once. The sequencing used PBMCs from the stem cell graft donor, collected from the stem cell graft. These receptors all stem from a human donor who donated a stem cell graft to a child with acute lymphoblastic leukemia.

V gene TRBV4-1 combines with J gene TRBJ1-1; the D is unclear. CDR1 is MGHRA, CDR2 YSYEKL, per germline. The CDR3 is 11 amino acids. Trimming shortened V by 6 bases and J by 1 base, and 3 bases separated the two germline ends. CDR3 sequence: CASRKNTEAFF. Written as DNA, the CDR3 is TGCGCCAGCAGAAAGAACACTGAAGCTTTCTTT.

This clonotype has a handful of counts. The V and J genes are TRBV12-5 and TRBJ2-3; D gene ambiguous. Trimming removed 6 bases from V and 4 bases from J, with 8 bases in between. Germline loops: CDR1 LGHNT, CDR2 FRNRAP. The CDR3 is 12 amino acids. The CDR3 nucleotides are TGTGCTAGTGGATCATTGGCAGATACGCAGTATTTT. Amino acids: CASGSLADTQYF.

This rearrangement joins TRBV27 to TRBJ2-1; TRBD2 aligns across 7 bases. This CDR3 spans 15 amino acids. Unmatched junction bases numbered 5, after V lost 1 base and J lost 5 bases. CDR1 is MNHEY, CDR2 SMNVEV, per germline (reference sequence). The CDR3: CASSLYSGLDNEQFF. DNA for the CDR3: TGTGCCAGCAGTTTATATAGCGGGTTAGACAATGAGCAGTTCTTC.

This clonotype has a handful of counts. The rearrangement links TRBV2 to TRBJ2-7, with unresolved D. In germline, CDR1 is SNHLY, CDR2 FYNNEI. The CDR3 extends over 15 amino acids. The germline V and J ends were trimmed by 0 bases and 7 bases, with 16 bases remaining between them. The CDR3 DNA follows: TGTGCCAGCAGTGAAGCGCTCGGCTACTCGAGGGAGCAGTACTTC. Translated: CASSEALGYSREQYF.

The V call is TRBV5-1, the J call TRBJ2-3; 9 bases are shared with TRBD2. The CDR3 extends over 15 amino acids. Germline loops: CDR1 SGHRS, CDR2 YFSETQ. V gave up 0 bases and J gave up 5 bases; unmatched junction bases: 4. The CDR3 DNA reads TGCGCCAGCAGCTTGGTTAGCGGGAGTGGAGATACGCAGTATTTT. Translated: CASSLVSGSGDTQYF.

The genes are TRBV5-1 and TRBJ1-6, with D maybe TRBD1 (5 bases). Germline loops: CDR1 SGHRS, CDR2 YFSETQ. The CDR3 extends over 18 amino acids. The V end was cut by 0 bases, the J end by 0 bases, with 13 bases between. CDR3 loop: CASSLGQSQSSYNSPLHF. CDR3 bases: TGCGCCAGCAGCTTGGGACAGTCCCAAAGCTCCTATAATTCACCCCTCCACTTT.

There are many counts of this clonotype. The V call is TRBV5-1, the J call TRBJ2-2, with 7 bases fitting TRBD1. Unmatched junction bases numbered 3, after V lost 3 bases and J lost 1 base. This CDR3 comprises 15 residues. Germline CDR1 reads SGHRS; CDR2 reads YFSETQ. The DNA of the CDR3 is TGCGCCAGCAGCTCACAGGGGAAGAACACCGGGGAGCTGTTTTTT. Translation: CASSSQGKNTGELFF. The variable domain in full, with the rest retrieved from reference TRBV5-1 and TRBJ2-2, is KAGVTQTPRYLIKTRGQQVTLSCSPISGHRSVSWYQQTPGQGLQFLFEYFSETQRNKGNFPGRFSGRQFSNSRSEMNVSTLELGDSALYLCASSSQGKNTGELFFGEGSRLTVL.

This clonotype appeared a few times. The gene calls are TRBV5-5 and TRBJ1-5; the D gene is possibly TRBD1 (6 bases). CDR1 and CDR2 (germline): SGHKS, YYEKEE (reference sequence). This CDR3 comprises 16 residues. V lost 1 base and J lost 0, with 11 bases in between. The CDR3, as DNA: TGTGCCAGCAGCTTGATAGGACAGTATAGCAATCAGCCCCAGCATTTT. This translates into CASSLIGQYSNQPQHF.

The genes are TRBV15 and TRBJ2-3; perhaps TRBD2 as D (7 bases). The CDR3 sequence is 14 residues long. Between the trimmed V and J ends, which lost 1 base and 6 bases, there was a span of 11 bases. Germline loops: CDR1 LNHNV, CDR2 YYDKDF (reference sequence). The CDR3 DNA follows: TGTGCCACCAGCAGAGGAGGGGGAGGGGATACGCAGTATTTT. It yields the protein CATSRGGGGDTQYF. Filled out from reference TRBV15 and TRBJ2-3, the complete variable domain reads DAMVIQNPRYQVTQFGKPVTLSCSQTLNHNVMYWYQQKSSQAPKLLFHYYDKDFNNEADTPDNFQSRRPNTSFCFLDIRSPGLGDTAMYLCATSRGGGGDTQYFGPGTRLTVL.

The V call is TRBV21-1, the J call TRBJ2-1; the table gives TRBD2 as D, unverified against the DNA. TRBV21-1 is a known pseudogene. The CDR3 has 15 amino acids. The CDR3 DNA follows: TGTGCCAGCAGCAAAGAGAGTAGCGGGAGAGGTGAGCAGTTCTTC. Its translation is CASSKESSGRGEQFF.

Only a few counts were recorded for this clonotype. This sequence joins TRBV25-1 and TRBJ2-7; D is possibly TRBD1 or TRBD2 (6 bases each). Germline V gene sequence: CDR1 MGHDK, CDR2 SYGVNS. Trimming cost V 6 bases and J 2 bases, with 14 bases left between them. The CDR3 spans 14 residues. CDR3 protein: CASRFRGRPYEQYF. The CDR3 region has the DNA TGTGCCAGCAGATTTCGGGGGCGCCCCTACGAGCAGTACTTC.

The sample holds a few counts of this clonotype. The chain combines TRBV29-1 with TRBJ1-6; possible D gene TRBD1, 5 bases. The germline gives CDR1 SQVTM, CDR2 ANQGSEA. CDR3 length: 16 residues. The V end was cut by 3 bases, the J end by 0 bases, with 12 bases between. For the CDR3, the DNA is TGCAGCGTTGAGTGGGGACGAAGCTCCTATAATTCACCCCTCCACTTT. It encodes CSVEWGRSSYNSPLHF. Using reference TRBV29-1 and TRBJ1-6 for the parts outside the CDR3, the full variable domain is SAVISQKPSRDICQRGTSLTIQCQVDSQVTMMFWYRQQPGQSLTLIATANQGSEATYESGFVIDKFPISRPNLTFSTLTVSNMSPEDSSIYLCSVEWGRSSYNSPLHFGNGTRLTVT.

A few counts support this clonotype. The chain links TRBV15 to TRBJ1-2; D gene uncertain. The CDR3 length is 14 residues. Germline CDR1 is LNHNV and CDR2 is YYDKDF (reference sequence). The ends were cut back, 6 bases at V and 3 bases at J, with 14 bases in the middle. The CDR3 spells CATSALTEDYGYTF. The CDR3 nucleotides are TGTGCCACCAGTGCCTTAACAGAGGACTATGGCTACACCTTC.

V and J are TRBV5-1 and TRBJ1-1; D perhaps matches TRBD1 (5 bases). This CDR3 has 15 amino acids. Germline loops: CDR1 SGHRS, CDR2 YFSETQ. V lost 7 bases and J 0 bases, leaving 16 bases between the germline ends. This CDR3 is CASAPSGGVNTEAFF. The CDR3 DNA is TGCGCCAGCGCCCCCAGTGGGGGGGTGAACACTGAAGCTTTCTTT.

The chain uses TRBV6-4 and TRBJ2-3, with 9 bases matching TRBD2. Germline CDR1 and CDR2: MRHNA and SNTAGT. Trimming at V came to 2 bases and at J to 4 bases, leaving 4 bases not matched to a gene. This CDR3 spans 15 amino acids. CDR3 protein: CASSDRAGGPDTQYF. The DNA of the CDR3 is TGTGCCAGCAGTGACCGAGCGGGAGGACCAGATACGCAGTATTTT.

This chain uses TRBV5-1 with TRBJ2-4; maybe TRBD1 (5 bases). Trimming left V 0 bases short and J 8 bases short, with 6 bases between. The CDR3 runs to 12 residues. Germline V gene sequence: CDR1 SGHRS, CDR2 YFSETQ. For the CDR3, the DNA is TGCGCCAGCAGCTTGGAGGGGTACATTCAGTACTTC. Translated: CASSLEGYIQYF.

This clonotype has only a few counts. The chain has TRBV9 and TRBJ2-7; D may be TRBD2 (7 bases). Between the trimmed V and J ends, which lost 5 bases and 2 bases, there was a span of 17 bases. CDR1 is SGDLS and CDR2 is YYNGEE in the germline V gene. This CDR3 has 15 amino acids. CDR3 loop: CASSPTRGAAYEQYF. The CDR3 DNA is TGTGCCAGCAGTCCCACCCGGGGGGCGGCCTACGAGCAGTACTTC.

This clonotype was seen only a few times. The gene calls are TRBV4-1 and TRBJ2-7; D possibly uses TRBD1 or TRBD2 (5 bases each). There are 16 residues in the CDR3. Germline V CDR1 and CDR2: MGHRA, YSYEKL. Trimming took 3 bases from V and 3 from J, leaving 18 bases between them. The CDR3 DNA reads as TGCGCCAGCAGCCACCTACCGGGACGAGGAGACTACGAGCAGTACTTC. It encodes CASSHLPGRGDYEQYF.

The chain uses TRBV7-6 and TRBJ1-3, with no clear D. The CDR3 is 15 residues long. The germline V and J ends were trimmed by 0 bases and 4 bases, with 10 bases remaining between them. The germline V gene encodes CDR1 SGHVS and CDR2 FNYEAQ. CDR3 in DNA: TGTGCCAGCAGCTTAGCGCGGGGAGGAGGAAACACCATATATTTT. Translation: CASSLARGGGNTIYF.

V usage is TRBV6-5 and J usage is TRBJ2-1; TRBD2 matches 12 bases. This CDR3 comprises 15 residues. Unmatched junction bases numbered 7, after V lost 6 bases and J lost 7 bases. Germline CDR1 is MNHEY and CDR2 is SVGAGI. CDR3 nucleotides: TGTGCCAGCAGGCCCCCTACTAGCGGGAGGAATGAGCAGTTCTTC. Translating it yields CASRPPTSGRNEQFF.

At least ten counts were recorded for this clonotype. The chain recombines TRBV18 with TRBJ2-5; D call uncertain. Trimming shortened V by 8 bases and J by 2 bases, and 6 bases separated the two germline ends. This CDR3 has 11 residues. Germline CDR1 KGHSH, CDR2 LQKENI. The CDR3 DNA is TGTGCCAGCAGCCAGCAAGAGACCCAGTACTTC. This gives the protein CASSQQETQYF.